The rows below give T cell receptor beta chains drawn from one sample of a study of PD-L1 blockade in urothelial cancer. TCRdb's copy holds only in-frame clones and misses some; the assay was immunoSEQ multiplex PCR. Here the sample spans roughly 120,000 clones, roughly 90% being singletons. This material consisted of PBMCs, taken around atezolizumab (anti-PD-L1) treatment. The receptors derive from a man between 60 and 70 years old with urothelial cancer. CDR3s include the opening cysteine and the closing phenylalanine or tryptophan. A D gene is named only where the DNA matches it firmly. Size is omitted from some rows. Given values are once, few, many or a class for expanded clones.

d_call clone_size j_call cdr3_length v_call cdr3_nt cdr3_aa
TRBD2 once TRBJ2-7 16 TRBV19 TGTGCCAGTAGTATGGGGAGACTAGCGGGAGGCTACGAGCAGTACTTC CASSMGRLAGGYEQYF
TRBD2 . TRBJ2-1 16 TRBV11-3 TGTGCCAGCAGCTTCCGACTAGCGGGGGGGCGGGGTGAGCAGTTCTTC CASSFRLAGGRGEQFF
TRBD2 . TRBJ2-3 16 TRBV5-1 TGCGCCAGCAGCGACCTTAGCGGGGGGGTGTCAGATACGCAGTATTTT CASSDLSGGVSDTQYF
. . TRBJ2-5 13 TRBV29-1 TGCAGCGTTGCCATAGCAGGTACAGGGACCCAGTACTTC CSVAIAGTGTQYF
. . TRBJ1-5 15 TRBV6-5 TGTGCCAGCAGTTACTCAGGGAGTAGCAATCAGCCCCAGCATTTT CASSYSGSSNQPQHF
TRBD2 . TRBJ2-3 13 TRBV11-3 TGTGCCAGCAGCTCTAGCGGGAGTGATACGCAGTATTTT CASSSSGSDTQYF
TRBD1 . TRBJ1-5 16 TRBV30 TGTGCCTGGAGTGTAGGGGTCGGACAGGGGAATCAGCCCCAGCATTTT CAWSVGVGQGNQPQHF
TRBD2 once TRBJ2-5 14 TRBV7-2 TGTGCCAGCAGTCCTTGGGAGGGCCGAGAGACCCAGTACTTC CASSPWEGRETQYF
. . TRBJ2-6 13 TRBV5-5 TGTGCCAGCAGCTTGGCGGGGGTAGACGTCCTGACTTTC CASSLAGVDVLTF
. . TRBJ2-2 14 TRBV9 TGTGCCAGCAGCGTAGCTACCGACACCGGGGAGCTGTTTTTT CASSVATDTGELFF
. . TRBJ2-3 12 TRBV6-6 TGTGCCAGCAGCCCCCACACAGATACGCAGTATTTT CASSPHTDTQYF
. . TRBJ2-4 18 TRBV2 TGTGCCAGCAGTGAAGCACTGTTCGTGGGCATCGGCAAAAACATTCAGTACTTC CASSEALFVGIGKNIQYF
TRBD2 . TRBJ2-5 16 TRBV5-4 TGTGCCAGCAGCTCCCGGATAGCGGGAATAGGAGAGACCCAGTACTTC CASSSRIAGIGETQYF
TRBD1 . TRBJ1-1 15 TRBV19 TGTGCCAGTAGTGCCAGACAGGGCGCGAACACTGAAGCTTTCTTT CASSARQGANTEAFF
. few TRBJ1-5 16 TRBV6-1 TGTGCCAGCAGTGAAGGGCGGGGGTATAGCAATCAGCCCCAGCATTTT CASSEGRGYSNQPQHF
TRBD1 once TRBJ2-7 14 TRBV29-1 TGCAGCGCGGATTCCGGACAGGGGGCATCCGAGCAGTACTTC CSADSGQGASEQYF
. . TRBJ2-7 13 TRBV2 TGTGCCAGTTCACAGGGTCCGACCTACGAGCAGTACTTC CASSQGPTYEQYF
TRBD2 . TRBJ2-7 13 TRBV28 TGTGCCAGCAAAACTGGACTAGCATACGAGCAGTACTTC CASKTGLAYEQYF
TRBD1 . TRBJ2-3 20 TRBV15 TGTGCCACCAGCAGAGAATCAGGGGGAAGGGGCAGGGGGCAGGCAGATACGCAGTATTTT CATSRESGGRGRGQADTQYF
TRBD2 . TRBJ2-5 15 TRBV11-2 TGTGCCAGCACCAAAACTACTAGCGGGCAAGAGACCCAGTACTTC CASTKTTSGQETQYF
TRBD1 . TRBJ2-5 14 TRBV7-9 TGTGCCAGCAGCTTAGTAGGGGGCGGAGAGACCCAGTACTTC CASSLVGGGETQYF
TRBD2 . TRBJ2-5 17 TRBV11-2 TGTGCCAGCAGCTTATCCCGGCTAGCGGGAGGACAGGAGACCCAGTACTTC CASSLSRLAGGQETQYF
. few TRBJ2-7 11 TRBV29-1 TGCAGCGTTTACCAGGGCTACGAGCAGTACTTC CSVYQGYEQYF
TRBD2 once TRBJ2-7 16 TRBV4-2 TGTGCCAGCCATGGACTAGCGGGAGGCGGAGGCGACGAGCAGTACTTC CASHGLAGGGGDEQYF
. . TRBJ1-3 13 TRBV4-2 TGTGCCAGCAGCCGGAGCTCTGGAAACACCATATATTTT CASSRSSGNTIYF
TRBD2 . TRBJ2-3 15 TRBV7-3 TGTGCCAGCAGCTTAGGACTAGCGGGTGGAGATACGCAGTATTTT CASSLGLAGGDTQYF
. . TRBJ2-7 11 TRBV6-6 TGTGCCAGCAGACTTAACTACGAGCAGTACTTC CASRLNYEQYF
. . TRBJ2-7 14 TRBV15 TGTGCCACCAGCAGAGACCCCGCGGCCTACGAGCAGTACTTC CATSRDPAAYEQYF
. . TRBJ1-3 14 TRBV7-9 TGTGCCAGCAGCTTAAGGGGAGGCGGAAACACCATATATTTT CASSLRGGGNTIYF
. . TRBJ2-5 15 TRBV7-2 TGTGCCAGCAGCTTACAAAGCGGCATCGGGGAGACCCAGTACTTC CASSLQSGIGETQYF
TRBD1 . TRBJ2-7 15 TRBV7-8 TGTGCCAGCAGCTTCTTTATCGGGACAGTCGGCGAGCAGTACTTC CASSFFIGTVGEQYF
TRBD1 . TRBJ2-7 14 TRBV28 TGTGCCAGCAGTTTCGGACAGGGGAGGGACGAGCAGTACTTC CASSFGQGRDEQYF
TRBD2 few TRBJ2-3 16 TRBV2 TGTGCCAGCAGCGCTACTAGCGGGGGGGCGAGGGGCACGCAGTATTTT CASSATSGGARGTQYF
. . TRBJ1-2 11 TRBV4-2 TGTGCCAGCAGCCAGGAGCATGGCTACACCTTC CASSQEHGYTF
. . TRBJ1-1 12 TRBV2 TGTGCAGGGTACTACCGGGGGGGGGAAGCTTTCTTT CAGYYRGGEAFF
TRBD1 . TRBJ2-1 15 TRBV15 TGTGCCACCAGCAGCCAGACAGGGGGGTCGAATGAGCAGTTCTTC CATSSQTGGSNEQFF
. . TRBJ1-1 13 TRBV25-1 TGTGCCAGCAGTGCCTGGACAGCCACTGAAGCTTTCTTT CASSAWTATEAFF
TRBD2 . TRBJ2-1 12 TRBV10-3 TGTGCCATCAGAGAACCCCGGGAGGGGATCGTCTTC CAIREPREGIVF
TRBD1 . TRBJ1-2 13 TRBV7-9 TGTGCCAGCAGCTTTGGACAGGGTCAGGGCTACACCTTC CASSFGQGQGYTF
TRBD2 . TRBJ2-1 15 TRBV9 TGTGCCAGCAGCGCGGGACTAGCGGGTAGCAATGAGCAGTTCTTC CASSAGLAGSNEQFF
TRBD2 . TRBJ2-1 14 TRBV27 TGTGCCAGCTACGCGGGAGACGGGTACAATGAGCAGTTCTTC CASYAGDGYNEQFF
TRBD2 . TRBJ2-1 14 TRBV18 TGTGCCAGCTCACCACCGGGAGGGGTTAATGAGCAGTTCTTC CASSPPGGVNEQFF